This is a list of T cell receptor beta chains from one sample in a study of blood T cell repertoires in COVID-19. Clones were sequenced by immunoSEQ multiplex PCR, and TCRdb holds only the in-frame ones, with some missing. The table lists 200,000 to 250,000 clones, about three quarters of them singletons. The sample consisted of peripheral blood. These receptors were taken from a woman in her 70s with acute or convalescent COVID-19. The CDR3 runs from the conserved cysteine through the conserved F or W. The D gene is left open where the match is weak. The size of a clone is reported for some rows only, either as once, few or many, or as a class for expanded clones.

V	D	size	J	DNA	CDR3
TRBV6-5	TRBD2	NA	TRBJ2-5	TGTGCCAGCAGCCGACTAGCGGAGACCCAGTACTTC	CASSRLAETQYF
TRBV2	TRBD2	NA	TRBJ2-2	TGTGCCAGCGTCAGCGGGGGTCCCACCGGGGAGCTGTTTTTT	CASVSGGPTGELFF
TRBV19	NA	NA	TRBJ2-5	TGTGCCAGCCAGGTGGTGGGCAGCCAAGAGACCCAGTACTTC	CASQVVGSQETQYF
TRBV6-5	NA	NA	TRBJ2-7	TGTGCCAGCAAGGGGTTCGGCGAGCAGTACTTC	CASKGFGEQYF
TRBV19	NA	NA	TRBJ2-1	TGTGCCAGTAGTATAAACTCTGGGCCCCTCTACAATGAGCAGTTCTTC	CASSINSGPLYNEQFF
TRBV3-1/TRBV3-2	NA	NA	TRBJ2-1	TGTGCCAGCAGCCATCCCGGGTGGTACAATGAGCAGTTCTTC	CASSHPGWYNEQFF
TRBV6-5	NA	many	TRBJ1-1	TGTGCCAGCATAAACAGGCCCATCAACACTGAAGCTTTCTTT	CASINRPINTEAFF
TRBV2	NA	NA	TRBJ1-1	TGTGCCAGCAATTACAGAGTCAACACTGAAGCTTTCTTT	CASNYRVNTEAFF
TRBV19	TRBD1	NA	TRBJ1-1	TGTGCCAGTAGTCAGACAGGGGGCTCTACTGAAGCTTTCTTT	CASSQTGGSTEAFF
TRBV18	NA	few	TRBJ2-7	TGTGCCAGCTCACCACTGGACACCTACGAGCAGTACTTC	CASSPLDTYEQYF
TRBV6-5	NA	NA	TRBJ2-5	TGTGCCAGCAGTACTACACAGGCTACGTGGGGGACCCAGTACTTC	CASSTTQATWGTQYF
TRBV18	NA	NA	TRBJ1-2	TGTGCCAGCTCCCCCACCAACACGGAGATTCAGGGCTACACCTTC	CASSPTNTEIQGYTF
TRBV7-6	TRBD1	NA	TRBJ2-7	TGTGCCAGCAGCCAGTACCCACAGGGGGAGCCCTACGAGCAGTACTTC	CASSQYPQGEPYEQYF
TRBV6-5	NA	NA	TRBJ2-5	TGTGCCAGCAGAGATACAATGACCTTAGGGGTGACCCAGTACTTC	CASRDTMTLGVTQYF
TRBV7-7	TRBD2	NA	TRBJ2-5	TGTGCCAGCAGCCAGGGACTAGCAATGTACCAAGAGACCCAGTACTTC	CASSQGLAMYQETQYF
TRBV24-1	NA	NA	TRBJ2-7	TGTGCCACCAGTGGGGCCGGCTCCTACGAGCAGTACTTC	CATSGAGSYEQYF
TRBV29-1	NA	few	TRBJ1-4	TGCAGCGGGCCTTACAGCGAAAAACTGTTTTTT	CSGPYSEKLFF
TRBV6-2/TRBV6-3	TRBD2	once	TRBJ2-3	TGTGCCAGCAGTTCGCGCCTAGCGCCGGGGGGTGATACGCAGTATTTT	CASSSRLAPGGDTQYF
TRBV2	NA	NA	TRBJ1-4	TGTGTGAAGCAGGGAGGCGCAACTAATGAAAAACTGTTTTTT	CVKQGGATNEKLFF
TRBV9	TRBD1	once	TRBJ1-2	TGTGCCAGCAGCGGGGACAGGGGGCTGAACTATGGCTACACCTTC	CASSGDRGLNYGYTF
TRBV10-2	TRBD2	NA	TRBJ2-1	TGCGCCAGCGGGCTAGCGGGAACCGGGGGGCAGTTCTTC	CASGLAGTGGQFF
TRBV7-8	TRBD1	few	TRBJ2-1	TGTGCCAGCAGCCGAGACAGGGTGGATAGGAATGAGCAGTTCTTC	CASSRDRVDRNEQFF
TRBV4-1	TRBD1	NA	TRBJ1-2	TGCGCCAGCAGCCCCCGACAGGGGTCGGACTATGGCTACACCTTC	CASSPRQGSDYGYTF
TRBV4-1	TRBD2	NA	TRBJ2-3	TGCGCCAGCACAGAGGTGGGGGGAGGGGATACGCAGTATTTT	CASTEVGGGDTQYF
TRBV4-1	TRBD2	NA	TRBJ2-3	TGCGCCAGCAGCCAAGTCGTGGCTAGCGGGGGTTACAGACGCACAGATACGCAGTATTTT	CASSQVVASGGYRRTDTQYF